The rows below give T cell receptor beta chains drawn from one sample of a study of a mutant IDH1 vaccine in newly diagnosed glioma. TCRdb keeps only in-frame clones here, not all; method: immunoSEQ multiplex PCR. In the table there are approximately 11,000 clones, 81% of which are singletons. These receptors have no known antigen. The input for sequencing was PBMCs, taken from a glioma patient whose treatment included an IDH1 peptide vaccine. The receptors shown here come from a man aged 25 to 40 with glioma. CDR3s include the opening cysteine and the closing phenylalanine or tryptophan. A D gene is named only where the DNA matches it firmly. Size is omitted from some rows. Given values are once, few, many or a class for expanded clones.

v_call: TRBV6-1
clone_size: .
j_call: TRBJ1-1
d_call: .
cdr3_aa: CASSEKRVRGSRTEAFF
cdr3_nt: TGTGCCAGCAGTGAAAAAAGGGTGAGGGGCAGTAGAACTGAAGCTTTCTTT

v_call: TRBV6-6
clone_size: .
j_call: TRBJ1-3
d_call: TRBD1
cdr3_aa: CASRGGGTGPGNTIYF
cdr3_nt: TGTGCCAGCAGAGGGGGAGGGACAGGCCCTGGAAACACCATATATTTT

v_call: TRBV19
clone_size: .
j_call: TRBJ1-5
d_call: .
cdr3_aa: CASSIERDKPQHF
cdr3_nt: TGTGCCAGTAGTATAGAAAGGGACAAGCCCCAGCATTTT

v_call: TRBV5-1
clone_size: .
j_call: TRBJ1-1
d_call: .
cdr3_aa: CASSLTDINTEAFF
cdr3_nt: TGCGCCAGCAGCTTGACAGACATCAACACTGAAGCTTTCTTT

v_call: TRBV27
clone_size: .
j_call: TRBJ2-5
d_call: .
cdr3_aa: CASGPIGGAQETQYF
cdr3_nt: TGTGCCAGCGGCCCCATTGGGGGCGCACAAGAGACCCAGTACTTC

v_call: TRBV5-6
clone_size: once
j_call: TRBJ1-1
d_call: .
cdr3_aa: CASSLAVGRPNTEAFF
cdr3_nt: TGTGCCAGCAGCTTGGCCGTAGGCAGGCCGAACACTGAAGCTTTCTTT

v_call: TRBV5-1
clone_size: .
j_call: TRBJ2-1
d_call: .
cdr3_aa: CASSLGVRQFF
cdr3_nt: TGCGCCAGCAGCTTGGGAGTAAGGCAGTTCTTC

v_call: TRBV11-3
clone_size: .
j_call: TRBJ2-5
d_call: TRBD1
cdr3_aa: CASSSQGGQETQYF
cdr3_nt: TGTGCCAGCAGCTCACAGGGGGGACAAGAGACCCAGTACTTC

v_call: TRBV29-1
clone_size: .
j_call: TRBJ2-7
d_call: TRBD1
cdr3_aa: CSVEFGPGQGSYEQYF
cdr3_nt: TGCAGCGTTGAATTTGGACCGGGACAGGGTAGTTACGAGCAGTACTTC

v_call: TRBV18
clone_size: .
j_call: TRBJ2-7
d_call: .
cdr3_aa: CASSPPGAYEQYF
cdr3_nt: TGTGCCAGCTCACCGCCAGGGGCCTACGAGCAGTACTTC

v_call: TRBV6-4
clone_size: .
j_call: TRBJ2-3
d_call: TRBD2
cdr3_aa: CASSVSGGPTDTQYF
cdr3_nt: TGTGCCAGCAGTGTATCGGGAGGTCCGACAGATACGCAGTATTTT